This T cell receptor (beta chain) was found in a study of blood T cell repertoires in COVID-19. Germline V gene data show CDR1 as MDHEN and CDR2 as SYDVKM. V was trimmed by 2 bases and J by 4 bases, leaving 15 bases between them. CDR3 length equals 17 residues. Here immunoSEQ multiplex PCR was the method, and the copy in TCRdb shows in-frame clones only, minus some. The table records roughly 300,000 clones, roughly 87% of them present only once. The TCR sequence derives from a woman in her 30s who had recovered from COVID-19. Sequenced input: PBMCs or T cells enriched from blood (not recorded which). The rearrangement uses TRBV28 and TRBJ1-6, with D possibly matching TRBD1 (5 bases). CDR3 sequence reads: CASSLRRQTLYNSPLHF. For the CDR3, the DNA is TGTGCCAGCAGTTTAAGGAGACAGACACTATATAATTCACCCCTCCACTTT.